These 8 T cell receptor beta chains were sequenced from one sample in a study of blood T cells in healthy people across ages. Using a J-beta primer mix together with a sample-barcoded 5' primer, a second PCR was run for about 7 to 12 cycles. TCRdb reprocessed the 5' RACE reads with MiXCR, giving one entry per CDR3 protein. The sample contains some 1.5 million distinct CDR3 sequences, 35% to 45% of which appear only once. Sequencing used blood. Source of these receptors: a woman aged 18-29 years in good health.

Only a few counts were recorded for this clonotype. The chain couples TRBV7-8 to TRBJ2-7; 9 bases match TRBD2. J lost 0 bases, V lost 5 bases, and 8 bases had no gene match. Germline CDR1 reads SGHVS; CDR2 reads FQNEAQ. The CDR3 extends over 16 amino acids. The CDR3 here is CASSHLAGPSSYEQYF. Written as DNA, the CDR3 is TGTGCCAGCAGCCACCTAGCGGGACCGAGCTCCTACGAGCAGTACTTC.

This clonotype was found a few times. The chain links TRBV6-5 to TRBJ1-2, with 9 positions matching TRBD1. The CDR3 spans 15 residues. Per germline, CDR1 MNHEY and CDR2 SVGAGI. V was clipped by 5 bases and J by 6 bases; unmatched bases: 10. The CDR3 here is CASSPPGQGNHGYTF. The CDR3 DNA reads as TGTGCCAGCAGTCCTCCTGGACAGGGGAATCATGGCTACACCTTC.

This chain joins TRBV4-2 and TRBJ1-5; D unclear. The V end lost 4 bases, the J end lost 0 bases, and 16 bases lay between the germline ends. Germline values: CDR1 LGHNA, CDR2 YNFKEQ. The CDR3 covers 17 residues. CDR3 amino acids: CASSPDPSFFSNQPQHF. CDR3 nucleotides: TGTGCCAGCAGCCCCGATCCTAGCTTTTTTAGCAATCAGCCCCAGCATTTT.

J is TRBJ1-1 and V is TRBV3-1; 7 bases are a match to TRBD1. Germline V gene sequence: CDR1 LGHDT, CDR2 YNNKEL (reference sequence). This CDR3 region has 17 residues. V shed 2 bases and J 2 bases; nucleotides not matched to a gene: 11. The CDR3 here is CASSQLSRGIINTEAFF. The CDR3 nucleotides read TGTGCCAGCAGCCAATTATCCAGGGGGATTATCAACACTGAAGCTTTCTTT. The full variable domain, with the rest looked up from reference TRBV3-1 and TRBJ1-1, is DTAVSQTPKYLVTQMGNDKSIKCEQNLGHDTMYWYKQDSKKFLKIMFSYNNKELIINETVPNRFSPKSPDKAHLNLHINSLELGDSAVYFCASSQLSRGIINTEAFFGQGTRLTVV.

The chain employs TRBV12-3 or TRBV12-4 and TRBJ2-3; 11 bases map to TRBD2. J was trimmed by 4 bases and V by 7 bases; bases with no gene match: 7. There are 15 residues in the CDR3. CDR3 protein: CASTMTSGVADTQYF. Written as DNA, the CDR3 is TGTGCCAGCACCATGACTAGCGGGGTTGCAGATACGCAGTATTTT.

Concerning this clonotype: A read error is possible here, since a much larger clone lies one base away. The CDR3 DNA follows: TGTGCCAGCAGTAGCGGGTACTCCTACAATGAGCAGTACTTC. Translating it yields CASSSGYSYNEQYF. The chain uses TRBV27 and TRBJ2-1; D perhaps matches TRBD2 (6 bases). The DNA matches TRBJ2-7 better at its end, which makes the J call doubtful. CDR3 length: 14 amino acids. Germline-derived CDR1 and CDR2 are MNHEY and SMNVEV (reference sequence).

This clonotype showed up just a few times. The rearrangement joins TRBV7-2 to TRBJ2-7; either TRBD1 or TRBD2 may fit D (6 bases each). This CDR3 spans 14 amino acids. V lost 2 bases and J 7 bases, leaving 15 bases between the germline ends. CDR1 and CDR2 (germline): SGHTA, FQGNSA. CDR3: CASSLLGGDNEQYF. CDR3 nucleotides: TGTGCCAGCAGCTTACTCGGGGGCGACAATGAGCAGTACTTC. Drawing the rest from reference TRBV7-2 and TRBJ2-7, the complete variable domain is GAGVSQSPSNKVTEKGKDVELRCDPISGHTALYWYRQSLGQGLEFLIYFQGNSAPDKSGLPSDRFSAERTGGSVSTLTIQRTQQEDSAVYLCASSLLGGDNEQYFGPGTRLTVT.

The chain is built from TRBV7-9 and TRBJ2-5; maybe TRBD1 (5 bases). This CDR3 is 12 amino acids long. Trimming removed 5 bases at V and 8 bases at J, with 12 bases between. The V gene's germline CDR1 is SEHNR and CDR2 FQNEAQ (reference sequence). The CDR3 sequence: CASSPETETQYF. Written as DNA, the CDR3 is TGTGCCAGCAGCCCCGAGACAGAAACCCAGTACTTC.